This T cell receptor (beta chain) is drawn from a study of T-cell memory formation after mild COVID-19. From the 5' RACE reads, TCRdb called clonotypes with MiXCR, one entry per CDR3 protein. The sample lists around 220,000 distinct CDR3 sequences, 16% occurring once. Germline V gene data show CDR1 as DFQATT and CDR2 as SNEGSKA (reference sequence). V dropped 2 bases and J dropped 7 bases, with 26 bases sitting between them. This CDR3 region has 17 residues. The source of this sequence is a man aged 18 to 29 who had mild COVID-19 (a few samples of this study predate the infection). Cell type and time point are not known. The chain recombines TRBV20-1 with TRBJ1-2, with D perhaps TRBD1 (5 bases). The sequenced sample consisted of PBMCs or a T cell subset sorted from them (not recorded which). CDR3 in amino acids: CSARFRASLTKASGYTF. CDR3 nucleotide sequence: TGCAGTGCTAGATTCAGGGCTAGCCTGACTAAAGCCTCTGGCTACACCTTC.